This T cell receptor beta chain was identified during a study of a mutant IDH1 vaccine in newly diagnosed glioma. Across the whole study: At week 47 came visit V13, while visit V12 had come at week 35.

Details on this clone: The antigen is not known.

The time point: week 35, safety follow-up. Topical imiquimod accompanied each vaccine dose, which consisted of 300 ug of mutant IDH1 20-mer peptide. This table comes from immunoSEQ multiplex PCR, and its TCRdb copy is limited to in-frame clones, with some not included. The table records some 63,000 clones, roughly 71% of them present only once. The V and J ends lost 0 bases and 7 bases respectively, with 22 bases between them. CDR1 is SGHNT and CDR2 is YYREEE in the germline V gene (reference sequence). The CDR3 consists of 17 residues. This clonotype was sampled from a man in his forties or fifties with glioma. Here the sequenced sample was PBMCs, taken from a glioma patient whose treatment included an IDH1 peptide vaccine. The chain recombines TRBV5-4 with TRBJ2-5; a possible D gene is TRBD2 (6 bases). The CDR3 here is CASSLEGISGPSATQYF. The CDR3 nucleotides are TGTGCCAGCAGCTTGGAGGGAATTAGCGGTCCTTCGGCGACCCAGTACTTC.